This is a list of T cell receptor beta chains from one sample in a study of shared clonotypes between healthy human individuals. Data came from immunoSEQ multiplex PCR; TCRdb stores just in-frame clones and leaves some out. The sample carries approximately 2.5 million clones, 80% to 95% recorded once. Source material: naive CD4+ T cells from PBMCs. These receptors all come from a man aged 18 to 29 in good health. Some clones in this sample may be carry-over from other donors' samples. Both conserved end residues are part of each CDR3. D genes are given only for firm matches. Clone size appears in some rows only: once, few, many, or a class for an expanded clone.

clone size	D gene	J gene	V gene	CDR3 protein	CDR3 DNA
few	NA	TRBJ1-1	TRBV2	CASRSPEWNTEAFF	TGTGCCAGCAGGAGTCCCGAATGGAATACTGAAGCTTTCTTT
NA	TRBD1	TRBJ2-4	TRBV9	CASSANRDSSLAKNIQYF	TGTGCCAGCAGCGCAAACCGGGACAGTAGTTTAGCCAAAAACATTCAGTACTTC
NA	NA	TRBJ2-1	TRBV5-4	CASSSREGQGGEQFF	TGTGCCAGCAGCTCTCGGGAGGGCCAGGGGGGTGAGCAGTTCTTC
NA	NA	TRBJ1-1	TRBV28	CASRPDRNENTEAFF	TGTGCCAGCAGGCCTGACAGAAACGAGAACACTGAAGCTTTCTTT
NA	NA	TRBJ2-3	TRBV5-1	CASSLQASATSTDTQYF	TGCGCCAGCAGCTTGCAAGCTAGCGCAACTAGCACAGATACGCAGTATTTT
NA	TRBD1	TRBJ2-1	TRBV7-2	CASSPTNRDRGLF	TGTGCCAGCAGCCCAACGAACCGGGACAGGGGGCTCTTC
NA	NA	TRBJ1-2	TRBV5-1	CASSLPDRFYGYTF	TGCGCCAGCAGCTTGCCGGACCGTTTCTATGGCTACACCTTC
NA	NA	TRBJ1-5	TRBV2	CASIGESNQPQHF	TGTGCCAGCATCGGGGAGAGCAATCAGCCCCAGCATTTT
NA	TRBD2	TRBJ2-7	TRBV27	CASTPRVAGFYEQYF	TGTGCCAGCACTCCCCGGGTAGCGGGGTTTTACGAGCAGTACTTC
NA	NA	TRBJ1-4	TRBV4-3	CASSQELGPSEKLFF	TGCGCCAGCAGCCAAGAACTGGGGCCCAGTGAAAAACTGTTTTTT
NA	NA	TRBJ2-3	TRBV6-5	CASSYYRPSTDTQYF	TGTGCCAGCAGTTATTATCGTCCGAGCACAGATACGCAGTATTTT
NA	NA	TRBJ1-1	TRBV19	CASSKGSTEAFF	TGTGCCAGTAGTAAGGGGAGCACTGAAGCTTTCTTT
NA	NA	TRBJ2-1	TRBV5-1	CASSLSTQSSYNEQFF	TGCGCCAGCAGCTTATCGACCCAGAGCTCCTACAATGAGCAGTTCTTC
NA	NA	TRBJ2-1	TRBV5-1	CASSAPAHQLNEQFF	TGCGCCAGCTCAGCTCCAGCGCACCAGCTCAATGAGCAGTTCTTC
NA	NA	TRBJ2-1	TRBV19	CASSRRGDSYNEQFF	TGTGCCAGTAGTAGACGAGGGGACTCCTACAATGAGCAGTTCTTC
NA	NA	TRBJ2-1	TRBV5-1	CASSLVARPSYNEQFF	TGCGCCAGCAGCTTGGTTGCGCGGCCCTCCTACAATGAGCAGTTCTTC
NA	TRBD1	TRBJ1-5	TRBV6-1	CASRGQGRGNQPQHF	TGTGCCAGCAGAGGACAGGGGCGCGGCAATCAGCCCCAGCATTTT
once	TRBD1	TRBJ1-2	TRBV6-5	CASTRGQSGNYGYTF	TGTGCCAGCACTAGGGGACAGTCGGGGAACTATGGCTACACCTTC
NA	NA	TRBJ1-1	TRBV30	CAWSVSLLGEAFF	TGTGCCTGGAGTGTAAGTTTGCTCGGGGAAGCTTTCTTT
few	NA	TRBJ1-1	TRBV29-1	CSVVGTMNTEAFF	TGCAGCGTTGTAGGGACTATGAACACTGAAGCTTTCTTT
NA	TRBD1	TRBJ2-7	TRBV27	CASSFRQGGSYEQYF	TGTGCCAGCAGTTTCCGACAGGGTGGCTCCTACGAGCAGTACTTC
NA	NA	TRBJ2-2	TRBV2	CASSRGTGELFF	TGTGCCAGCAGCAGGGGAACCGGGGAGCTGTTTTTT
NA	NA	TRBJ1-4	TRBV5-1	CASSLEGSNEKLFF	TGCGCCAGCAGCTTGGAGGGCTCTAATGAAAAACTGTTTTTT
once	TRBD1	TRBJ2-1	TRBV29-1	CSVQTGITYNEQFF	TGCAGCGTCCAGACAGGGATAACCTACAATGAGCAGTTCTTC
NA	NA	TRBJ1-5	TRBV6-4	CASSDQGGQPQHF	TGTGCCAGCAGTGATCAAGGGGGTCAGCCCCAGCATTTT
once	TRBD1	TRBJ1-1	TRBV10-3	CAISETRTGGSEAFF	TGTGCCATCAGTGAGACCCGGACAGGGGGAAGTGAAGCTTTCTTT
NA	TRBD2	TRBJ2-7	TRBV6-1	CASGTLAGVEQYF	TGTGCCAGCGGAACACTAGCGGGAGTCGAGCAGTACTTC
NA	NA	TRBJ1-5	TRBV4-2	CASSLTGNSNQPQHF	TGTGCCAGCAGCCTCACGGGTAATAGCAATCAGCCCCAGCATTTT
NA	NA	TRBJ2-7	TRBV29-1	CSVGVSYEQYF	TGCAGCGTAGGGGTCTCCTACGAGCAGTACTTC
NA	NA	TRBJ2-4	TRBV2	CASSVWGPRGMAKNIQYF	TGTGCCAGCAGTGTGTGGGGCCCCCGGGGAATGGCCAAAAACATTCAGTACTTC
NA	TRBD2	TRBJ2-7	TRBV5-6	CASRNGGAPTYEQYF	TGTGCCAGCAGAAACGGGGGGGCACCTACGTACGAGCAGTACTTC
NA	TRBD1	TRBJ1-2	TRBV9	CASSVGGQGTGGYTF	TGTGCCAGCAGCGTAGGCGGACAGGGGACGGGCGGCTACACCTTC
NA	TRBD1	TRBJ1-2	TRBV27	CASSDRVNGYTF	TGTGCCAGTTCGGACAGGGTTAATGGCTACACCTTC
NA	TRBD1	TRBJ2-7	TRBV15	CATSRGGQGRIEQYF	TGTGCCACCAGCAGGGGGGGACAGGGGCGAATCGAGCAGTACTTC
NA	NA	TRBJ2-2	TRBV5-1	CASSKGVHTGELFF	TGCGCCAGCAGCAAGGGAGTGCACACCGGGGAGCTGTTTTTT
NA	TRBD2	TRBJ2-3	TRBV5-4	CASSLAGGSTDTQYF	TGTGCCAGCAGCTTGGCGGGGGGGTCGACAGATACGCAGTATTTT
NA	NA	TRBJ2-1	TRBV9	CASSVLGGSSYNEQFF	TGTGCCAGCAGCGTTCTGGGAGGCAGCTCCTACAATGAGCAGTTCTTC
once	TRBD1	TRBJ1-1	TRBV28	CASSHGQVAEAFF	TGTGCCAGCAGTCACGGACAGGTCGCTGAAGCTTTCTTT
NA	NA	TRBJ1-1	TRBV18	CASSPNTEAFF	TGTGCCAGCTCACCGAACACTGAAGCTTTCTTT
NA	TRBD1	TRBJ2-7	TRBV6-1	CASSRDRAYEQYF	TGTGCCAGCAGTCGGGACAGGGCTTACGAGCAGTACTTC
NA	TRBD1	TRBJ2-1	TRBV5-1	CASSLRDRAYNEQFF	TGCGCCAGCAGCCTCCGGGACAGGGCTTACAATGAGCAGTTCTTC
NA	TRBD1	TRBJ2-1	TRBV9	CASSVAGTDYNEQFF	TGTGCCAGCAGCGTCGCCGGGACAGACTACAATGAGCAGTTCTTC
NA	NA	TRBJ1-2	TRBV21-1	CASSLPQGNYGYTF	TGTGCCAGCAGCCTACCACAGGGTAACTATGGCTACACCTTC
NA	TRBD1	TRBJ2-7	TRBV29-1	CSVSGQGAGEQYF	TGCAGCGTCTCGGGACAGGGGGCCGGAGAGCAGTACTTC
NA	NA	TRBJ2-3	TRBV7-3	CASSLIGGFPSTDTQYF	TGTGCCAGCAGCTTAATCGGCGGTTTTCCTAGCACAGATACGCAGTATTTT
NA	TRBD1	TRBJ1-5	TRBV7-2	CASSPQGVRVGQPQHF	TGTGCCAGCAGCCCTCAGGGGGTGCGGGTTGGACAGCCCCAGCATTTT